The entry below describes one T cell receptor (beta chain). The sample holds other DNA sequences that translate to the same CDR3. Using immunoSEQ multiplex PCR, the repertoire was profiled, and TCRdb retains in-frame clones only, with some absent. Of about 210,000 clones detected, approximately 82% appear once; the ten largest clones hold over 9.5%. The data belong to a study of blood T cell repertoires in COVID-19. At the level of the study: Samples came from the United States, Italy and Spain, spanning acute and convalescent COVID-19. PBMCs, B-cell-depleted T cells, or T cells provided the cDNA or gDNA that made up the material.

The V gene's germline CDR1 is MNHEY and CDR2 SVGAGI. The CDR3 runs 14 residues. Trimming cost V 0 bases and J 4 bases, with 9 bases left between them. This receptor was obtained from a middle-aged woman with acute or convalescent COVID-19. What was sequenced was peripheral blood. The chain has TRBV6-5 and TRBJ1-2, with D possibly TRBD1 on 5 matching bases. CDR3 loop: CASSYSSGGYGYTF. For the CDR3, the DNA is TGTGCCAGCAGTTACTCCTCGGGGGGCTATGGCTACACCTTC.